Listed below are T cell receptor beta chains from one sample, sequenced in a study of cytomegalovirus exposure and HLA in healthy donors. Profiling relied on immunoSEQ multiplex PCR, and the TCRdb table lists in-frame clones only, not all of them. The sample yields about 120,000 clones, around 77% seen once. The sample comprised PBMCs. The receptors stem from a woman aged 25 to 39 in good health and CMV-seropositive. Each CDR3 is given with its conserved first and last residue. A D gene is named only where the DNA matches it firmly. A row's size may be missing; if present it is once, few, many or a size class.

abundance: few; v_gene: TRBV30; d_gene: .; j_gene: TRBJ1-5; CDR3nt: TGTGCCTGGGGAGCCTTTGGAAATCAGCCCCAGCATTTT; CDR3aa: CAWGAFGNQPQHF
abundance: .; v_gene: TRBV5-5; d_gene: .; j_gene: TRBJ1-1; CDR3nt: TGTGCCAGCCGTGCGGGGGGCGCTTCGAGGACTGAAGCTTTCTTT; CDR3aa: CASRAGGASRTEAFF
abundance: .; v_gene: TRBV5-8; d_gene: .; j_gene: TRBJ1-2; CDR3nt: TGTGCCAGCAGCTTGGTCCTCTACACCTTC; CDR3aa: CASSLVLYTF
abundance: .; v_gene: TRBV11-2; d_gene: .; j_gene: TRBJ1-3; CDR3nt: TGTGCCAGCAGCTCTGACAGGGGAAACACCATATATTTT; CDR3aa: CASSSDRGNTIYF
abundance: .; v_gene: TRBV30; d_gene: TRBD2; j_gene: TRBJ2-3; CDR3nt: TGTGCCTGGAGTGGACTAGCGGGAGCTGGGACAGATACGCAGTATTTT; CDR3aa: CAWSGLAGAGTDTQYF
abundance: .; v_gene: TRBV6-4; d_gene: .; j_gene: TRBJ2-1; CDR3nt: TGTGCCAGCAGTGCGTCAGGGAGGAATGAGCAGTTCTTC; CDR3aa: CASSASGRNEQFF
abundance: .; v_gene: TRBV21-1; d_gene: .; j_gene: TRBJ2-4; CDR3nt: TGTGCCAGCAGCAAAGGGACAGAAGGGGTATGGACCAAAAACATTCAGTACTTC; CDR3aa: CASSKGTEGVWTKNIQYF
abundance: few; v_gene: TRBV6-6; d_gene: .; j_gene: TRBJ1-3; CDR3nt: TGTGCCAGCAGAGGGGGTTCCGGAAACACCATATATTTT; CDR3aa: CASRGGSGNTIYF
abundance: .; v_gene: TRBV2; d_gene: .; j_gene: TRBJ1-1; CDR3nt: TGTGCCGCGATGGGAGTTGGGGACACTGAAGCTTTCTTT; CDR3aa: CAAMGVGDTEAFF
abundance: .; v_gene: TRBV6-1; d_gene: .; j_gene: TRBJ1-3; CDR3nt: TGTGCCAGCAGTGAAGCGGGAGGGGACTTTGGAAACACCATATATTTT; CDR3aa: CASSEAGGDFGNTIYF
abundance: .; v_gene: TRBV7-8; d_gene: TRBD1; j_gene: TRBJ2-7; CDR3nt: TGTGCCAGCAGACGGGCCGGGACAGGGGGCTACGAGCAGTACTTC; CDR3aa: CASRRAGTGGYEQYF
abundance: .; v_gene: TRBV2; d_gene: .; j_gene: TRBJ1-2; CDR3nt: TGTGCCAGCAGTGAGGGCAGGGGCCGTGGCTACACCTTC; CDR3aa: CASSEGRGRGYTF
abundance: .; v_gene: TRBV7-9; d_gene: TRBD1; j_gene: TRBJ1-1; CDR3nt: TGTGCCAGCAGCCCAATAGGGGGCAGTGAAGCTTTCTTT; CDR3aa: CASSPIGGSEAFF
abundance: once; v_gene: TRBV30; d_gene: .; j_gene: TRBJ2-3; CDR3nt: TGTGCCTGGAGGGATCAGGTTATAGATACGCAGTATTTT; CDR3aa: CAWRDQVIDTQYF
abundance: .; v_gene: TRBV7-3; d_gene: .; j_gene: TRBJ1-1; CDR3nt: TGTGCCAGCAGCTCCCGTGGGGGGGCGAACACTGAAGCTTTCTTT; CDR3aa: CASSSRGGANTEAFF
abundance: .; v_gene: TRBV11-3; d_gene: TRBD1; j_gene: TRBJ2-5; CDR3nt: TGTGCCAGCAGCTTAGCCACCCCAGGGGGTGAGGAGACCCAGTACTTC; CDR3aa: CASSLATPGGEETQYF
abundance: .; v_gene: TRBV5-8; d_gene: .; j_gene: TRBJ2-1; CDR3nt: TGTGCCAGCAGGGAGGGTTACAATGAGCAGTTCTTC; CDR3aa: CASREGYNEQFF
abundance: .; v_gene: TRBV18; d_gene: TRBD1; j_gene: TRBJ2-7; CDR3nt: TGTGCCAGCTCACCTCCGGGACAGAATTACGAGCAGTACTTC; CDR3aa: CASSPPGQNYEQYF
abundance: .; v_gene: TRBV18; d_gene: .; j_gene: TRBJ1-1; CDR3nt: TGTGCCAGCTCACCATTTTTGGCAGGGGAAAACTCTGAAGCTTTCTTT; CDR3aa: CASSPFLAGENSEAFF
abundance: .; v_gene: TRBV19; d_gene: .; j_gene: TRBJ1-5; CDR3nt: TGTGCCAGTAGTTACATTAATCAGCCCCAGCATTTT; CDR3aa: CASSYINQPQHF
abundance: .; v_gene: TRBV9; d_gene: .; j_gene: TRBJ1-1; CDR3nt: TGTGCCAGCAGCGCCCTCTCACGGGGGGGGAACACTGAAGCTTTCTTT; CDR3aa: CASSALSRGGNTEAFF
abundance: once; v_gene: TRBV5-1; d_gene: .; j_gene: TRBJ2-1; CDR3nt: TGCGCCAGCAGCTTGGGGGGCGGCCCAACACTTGAGCAGTTCTTC; CDR3aa: CASSLGGGPTLEQFF
abundance: .; v_gene: TRBV27; d_gene: .; j_gene: TRBJ2-7; CDR3nt: TGTGCCAGCAGTTTTTCGATGGGCAGCTACGAGCAGTACTTC; CDR3aa: CASSFSMGSYEQYF
abundance: .; v_gene: TRBV5-8; d_gene: TRBD1; j_gene: TRBJ1-5; CDR3nt: TGTGCCAACGGACAGGGCGAGTCTCAGCCCCAGCATTTT; CDR3aa: CANGQGESQPQHF
abundance: .; v_gene: TRBV9; d_gene: TRBD2; j_gene: TRBJ2-5; CDR3nt: TGTGCCAGCAGCGTCGTCGGTAAGCTAGCGGGCCAAGAGACCCAGTACTTC; CDR3aa: CASSVVGKLAGQETQYF
abundance: .; v_gene: TRBV2; d_gene: .; j_gene: TRBJ2-6; CDR3nt: TGTGCCAGTCGAAACTCTGAGTCTGGGGCCAACGTCCTGACTTTC; CDR3aa: CASRNSESGANVLTF
abundance: .; v_gene: TRBV2; d_gene: .; j_gene: TRBJ2-1; CDR3nt: TGTGCCAGCAGTGAAGGGTGGAGCACCCACTACAATGAGCAGTTCTTC; CDR3aa: CASSEGWSTHYNEQFF
abundance: .; v_gene: TRBV9; d_gene: .; j_gene: TRBJ1-2; CDR3nt: TGTGCCAGCAGCGTAGTAACGGCGAACTATGGCCACACCTTC; CDR3aa: CASSVVTANYGHTF
abundance: .; v_gene: TRBV5-8; d_gene: .; j_gene: TRBJ2-1; CDR3nt: TGTGCCAGCAGCTGGACAGAGGATCACAATGAGCAGTTCTTC; CDR3aa: CASSWTEDHNEQFF
abundance: once; v_gene: TRBV29-1; d_gene: .; j_gene: TRBJ1-1; CDR3nt: TGCAGCGTTGGTACAGGGAACGGTGAAGCTTTCTTT; CDR3aa: CSVGTGNGEAFF
abundance: .; v_gene: TRBV6-5; d_gene: .; j_gene: TRBJ2-5; CDR3nt: TGTGCCAGCAGTTACTCAGCAGCGTCCCAAGAGACCCAGTACTTC; CDR3aa: CASSYSAASQETQYF
abundance: .; v_gene: TRBV5-4; d_gene: TRBD2; j_gene: TRBJ2-5; CDR3nt: TGTGCCACAGGGGAACTAGCGGGGCAAGAGACCCAGTACTTC; CDR3aa: CATGELAGQETQYF
abundance: .; v_gene: TRBV6-6; d_gene: .; j_gene: TRBJ1-1; CDR3nt: TGTGCCAGCAGTATACCGGGGAGGATCTCTTTCTTT; CDR3aa: CASSIPGRISFF
abundance: .; v_gene: TRBV12-5; d_gene: TRBD1; j_gene: TRBJ1-5; CDR3nt: TGTGCTAGTGGGGAGGGACAGGGGGTGCATCAGCCCCAGCATTTT; CDR3aa: CASGEGQGVHQPQHF
abundance: once; v_gene: TRBV15; d_gene: TRBD2; j_gene: TRBJ2-7; CDR3nt: TGTGCCACCAGCAGAGGCGGGAGCTCCTACGAGCAGTACTTC; CDR3aa: CATSRGGSSYEQYF
abundance: once; v_gene: TRBV5-1; d_gene: TRBD1; j_gene: TRBJ2-3; CDR3nt: TGCGCCAGCCGGGTAACGGGACAGGGCACAGATACGCAGTATTTT; CDR3aa: CASRVTGQGTDTQYF
abundance: .; v_gene: TRBV5-1; d_gene: .; j_gene: TRBJ1-2; CDR3nt: TGCGCCAGCAGCTTGGGTGGGCAGAGCTATGGCTACACCTTC; CDR3aa: CASSLGGQSYGYTF
abundance: .; v_gene: TRBV7-9; d_gene: TRBD1; j_gene: TRBJ1-5; CDR3nt: TGTGCCAGCAGCCCCGACAGGGTGGAGGATCAGCCCCAGCATTTT; CDR3aa: CASSPDRVEDQPQHF
abundance: .; v_gene: TRBV15; d_gene: TRBD2; j_gene: TRBJ2-3; CDR3nt: TGTGCCACCAGCAGAGTGCCGGGACTAGACACAGATACGCAGTATTTT; CDR3aa: CATSRVPGLDTDTQYF
abundance: .; v_gene: TRBV10-3; d_gene: TRBD2; j_gene: TRBJ2-3; CDR3nt: TGTGCCACCCTAGGGGGACTAGTTGGTGATACGCAGTATTTT; CDR3aa: CATLGGLVGDTQYF
abundance: .; v_gene: TRBV18; d_gene: .; j_gene: TRBJ2-3; CDR3nt: TGTGCCAGCTCGGGGCGCGTCGGGGATACGCAGTATTTT; CDR3aa: CASSGRVGDTQYF
abundance: once; v_gene: TRBV7-8; d_gene: .; j_gene: TRBJ2-1; CDR3nt: TGTGCCAGCAGCTTATCCCACAGGCCCTCCTACAATGAGCAGTTCTTC; CDR3aa: CASSLSHRPSYNEQFF
abundance: few; v_gene: TRBV6-5; d_gene: TRBD1; j_gene: TRBJ2-1; CDR3nt: TGTGCCAGCAGTTACTCGGGACAGGCCCCGAATGAGCAGTTCTTC; CDR3aa: CASSYSGQAPNEQFF
abundance: .; v_gene: TRBV5-6; d_gene: .; j_gene: TRBJ2-3; CDR3nt: TGTGCCAGCAGCCGGAGGGGGGGGTCCACAGATACGCAGTATTTT; CDR3aa: CASSRRGGSTDTQYF
abundance: once; v_gene: TRBV11-2; d_gene: .; j_gene: TRBJ2-7; CDR3nt: TGTGCCAGCAGCTCGACCCCCGCGGGACTTACGAGCTCCTACGAGCAGTACTTC; CDR3aa: CASSSTPAGLTSSYEQYF
abundance: .; v_gene: TRBV6-1; d_gene: .; j_gene: TRBJ2-3; CDR3nt: TGTGCCAGCGTTGCGGGAGCAGGGGACACAGATACGCAGTATTTT; CDR3aa: CASVAGAGDTDTQYF
abundance: .; v_gene: TRBV7-2; d_gene: .; j_gene: TRBJ1-1; CDR3nt: TGTGCCAGCAGCTTAGTTTTTGGGGGGGGCACTGAAGCTTTCTTT; CDR3aa: CASSLVFGGGTEAFF
abundance: few; v_gene: TRBV7-3; d_gene: .; j_gene: TRBJ1-2; CDR3nt: TGTGCCAGCAGCTTACTCGGAGGCTATGGCTACACCTTC; CDR3aa: CASSLLGGYGYTF
abundance: .; v_gene: TRBV5-1; d_gene: TRBD1; j_gene: TRBJ1-2; CDR3nt: TGCGCCAGCAGCTATACAGGGGAGGGCTACACCTTC; CDR3aa: CASSYTGEGYTF
abundance: .; v_gene: TRBV27; d_gene: .; j_gene: TRBJ2-1; CDR3nt: TGTGCCAGCAGTTCTCCTCGGACAAGTACCTACAATGAGCAGTTCTTC; CDR3aa: CASSSPRTSTYNEQFF
abundance: .; v_gene: TRBV7-3; d_gene: .; j_gene: TRBJ2-3; CDR3nt: TGTGCCAGCAGCTTGATTGGAGGGGACACAGATACGCAGTATTTT; CDR3aa: CASSLIGGDTDTQYF
abundance: .; v_gene: TRBV6-6; d_gene: .; j_gene: TRBJ2-3; CDR3nt: TGTGCCAGCAGTTACGGGCAGGCTTCTAGCACAGATACGCAGTATTTT; CDR3aa: CASSYGQASSTDTQYF
abundance: .; v_gene: TRBV6-5; d_gene: TRBD1; j_gene: TRBJ1-2; CDR3nt: TGTGCCAGCAGGATACAGGGGGCGTCTGGCTATGGCTACACCTTC; CDR3aa: CASRIQGASGYGYTF
abundance: .; v_gene: TRBV4-2; d_gene: TRBD1; j_gene: TRBJ1-1; CDR3nt: TGTGCCAGCAGCGACCACAGGGGAGTAAAAACTGAAGCTTTCTTT; CDR3aa: CASSDHRGVKTEAFF
abundance: few; v_gene: TRBV19; d_gene: .; j_gene: TRBJ1-6; CDR3nt: TGTGCCAGTACCCTCGGACCCGGGGGCGGGGGACTATGGTCACCCCTCCACTTT; CDR3aa: CASTLGPGGGGLWSPLHF
abundance: .; v_gene: TRBV30; d_gene: TRBD2; j_gene: TRBJ2-7; CDR3nt: TGTGCCTGGAGTGTACAGCGGGGATACTACGAGCAGTACTTC; CDR3aa: CAWSVQRGYYEQYF
abundance: .; v_gene: TRBV9; d_gene: TRBD1; j_gene: TRBJ2-5; CDR3nt: TGTGCCAGCAGCCTAGGGACAGCCCAAGAGACCCAGTACTTC; CDR3aa: CASSLGTAQETQYF
abundance: .; v_gene: TRBV6-5; d_gene: .; j_gene: TRBJ1-5; CDR3nt: TGTGCCAGCAGTTATAACGCCCAGGGAAATCAGCCCCAGCATTTT; CDR3aa: CASSYNAQGNQPQHF
abundance: .; v_gene: TRBV5-1; d_gene: .; j_gene: TRBJ2-7; CDR3nt: TGCGCCAGCAGCTTAACGGGGTATAACGAGCAGTACTTC; CDR3aa: CASSLTGYNEQYF
abundance: .; v_gene: TRBV10-1; d_gene: .; j_gene: TRBJ1-6; CDR3nt: TGCGCCAGCAGTGAGGCAGGGGAGAATTCACCCCTCCACTTT; CDR3aa: CASSEAGENSPLHF